The TCR beta chain under discussion was sequenced for a study of glioma-infiltrating T cells. Whole-study context: Low-grade gliomas were grade II; glioblastomas were grade IV at initial diagnosis. Sequencing aimed for 4.5- to 10-fold coverage of 950,000 to 1,000,000 peripheral T cells. Presurgical dexamethasone in glioma patients lasted six or fewer days.

V lost 6 bases and J 1 base, leaving 10 bases between the germline ends. This CDR3 has 13 amino acids. Per the germline V gene, CDR1 is MDHEN and CDR2 is SYDVKM. Study conclusions and caveats: A blood CDR3 motif signature was depleted in highly divergent patients.

The iRepertoire nested amplicon-rescue multiplex PCR amplified TCR alpha and beta CDR3s from RNA. TCRdb independently ran MiXCR on the multiplex PCR reads; one entry per CDR3 protein. The sample lists fewer than 500,000 distinct CDR3 sequences; 41% were seen once. This clonotype was seen repeatedly, ten times or more. Its specificity is not known. The TCR originated in a human donor with low-grade glioma or glioblastoma, undergoing nonglioma brain surgery, or in good health (not recorded which). Sequenced: glioma tissue, nonneoplastic brain tissue, or PBMCs (not recorded which). The chain uses TRBV28 and TRBJ2-7; D gene unclear. The CDR3 here is CASSPLVSYEQYF. The CDR3 coding sequence is TGTGCCAGCAGCCCGTTGGTTTCCTACGAGCAGTACTTC.